The next 13 T cell receptor beta chains were all read from a single sample in a study of cytomegalovirus exposure and HLA in healthy donors. PCR employed 60 Vbeta and 13 Jbeta primers. TCRdb's table, derived via immunoSEQ multiplex PCR, lists solely in-frame clones and lacks some. The sample carries approximately 110,000 clones, 65% to 75% recorded once. The sequenced material came from PBMCs. The receptors were gathered from a man aged 35-49 years in good health and CMV-seropositive.

The rearrangement uses TRBV5-1 and TRBJ2-7; the D is unclear. Trimming took 0 bases from V and 0 from J, leaving 4 bases between them. The CDR3 is 13 amino acids. CDR1 and CDR2 from the germline V gene are SGHRS and YFSETQ. CDR3 coding DNA: TGCGCCAGCAGCTTGGCCGGCTCCTACGAGCAGTACTTC. This encodes CASSLAGSYEQYF.

This chain joins TRBV30 and TRBJ2-3; tentatively, D is TRBD2 (5 bases). The CDR3 is 16 residues long. The germline gives CDR1 GTSNPN, CDR2 SVGIG (reference sequence). The germline V and J ends were trimmed by 2 bases and 0 bases, with 15 bases remaining between them. The CDR3 protein is CAWSSHSVQSTDTQYF. Here the CDR3 DNA reads TGTGCCTGGAGTTCTCATAGCGTTCAGAGCACAGATACGCAGTATTTT.

The chain employs TRBV6-6 and TRBJ2-7, with TRBD1 as a possible D gene (6 bases). Germline CDR1 and CDR2: MNHNY and SVGAGI (reference sequence). This CDR3 comprises 12 residues. Trimming cost V 5 bases and J 6 bases, with 11 bases left between them. The CDR3 region is CASSLQGGEQYV. The CDR3 DNA is TGTGCCAGCAGTCTACAGGGCGGCGAGCAGTACGTC.

In its sample, this clone was seen a few times. The gene calls are TRBV5-1 and TRBJ2-3, with 12 bases matching TRBD1. CDR1 is SGHRS, CDR2 YFSETQ, per germline. This CDR3 has 15 residues. V was clipped by 2 bases and J by 4 bases; unmatched bases: 2. CDR3 bases: TGCGCCAGCAGCTTCGGGACAGGGGGCGCAGATACGCAGTATTTT. Residues: CASSFGTGGADTQYF.

The chain links TRBV6-4 to TRBJ1-1, with 7 bases aligning to TRBD1. The CDR3 runs to 15 residues. Germline values: CDR1 MRHNA, CDR2 SNTAGT. With V trimmed by 2 bases and J by 1 base, 4 bases remained unmatched. The CDR3, as DNA: TGTGCCAGCAGTGACCTGCCAGGGGGGAACACTGAAGCTTTCTTT. Protein sequence: CASSDLPGGNTEAFF.

The V gene is TRBV7-8, the J gene TRBJ1-1; 8 nucleotides align to TRBD1. The ends lost 5 bases at V and 4 bases at J; junction bases unmatched: 6. Germline CDR1 is SGHVS and CDR2 is FQNEAQ. This CDR3 comprises 14 residues. The CDR3, as DNA: TGTGCCAGCAGCCGATGGGACAGGATCACTGAAGCTTTCTTT. Amino acid sequence: CASSRWDRITEAFF.

The chain carries TRBV7-8 and TRBJ1-3; 7 bases map to TRBD1. There are 12 residues in the CDR3. CDR1 is SGHVS, CDR2 FQNEAQ, per germline. V was clipped by 5 bases and J by 7 bases; unmatched bases: 2. The CDR3 reads CASSPGGNTIYF. CDR3 DNA: TGTGCCAGCAGCCCAGGGGGTAACACCATATATTTT. Looking up the rest from reference TRBV7-8 and TRBJ1-3 gives the full variable domain: GAGVSQSPRYKVAKRGQDVALRCDPISGHVSLFWYQQALGQGPEFLTYFQNEAQLDKSGLPSDRFFAERPEGSVSTLKIQRTQQEDSAVYLCASSPGGNTIYFGEGSWLTVV.

This chain links TRBV7-9 with TRBJ1-1, with D hard to call. Germline V gene lookup returns CDR1 SEHNR and CDR2 FQNEAQ (reference sequence). This CDR3 region has 14 residues. V shed 0 bases and J shed 5 bases, with 10 bases lying between them. CDR3 loop: CASSLAVSGTEAFF. CDR3 bases: TGTGCCAGCAGCTTAGCGGTTTCGGGGACTGAAGCTTTCTTT.

The CDR3 here is CASSFSGNTEAFF. The DNA for the CDR3 is TGTGCCAGCAGCTTTAGCGGAAACACTGAAGCTTTCTTT. The chain uses TRBV7-3 and TRBJ1-1; D not certain. CDR1 SGHTA and CDR2 FQGTGA come from the germline V gene. The V and J ends lost 3 bases and 2 bases respectively, with 7 bases between them. The CDR3 loop spans 13 amino acids.

The chain joins TRBV30 to TRBJ1-3, with D possibly matching TRBD1 (5 bases). V was clipped by 0 bases and J by 3 bases, with 9 bases between them. Germline V gives CDR1 GTSNPN, CDR2 SVGIG (reference sequence). The CDR3 has 14 residues. The CDR3 DNA reads TGTGCCTGGAGTGTGGGGGGGGATGGAAACACCATATATTTT. Translation: CAWSVGGDGNTIYF.

The rearrangement uses TRBV6-1 and TRBJ2-7, with D tentatively TRBD2 (8 bases). The V end was cut by 7 bases, the J end by 6 bases, with 22 bases between. Germline V gives CDR1 MNHNS, CDR2 SASEGT. This CDR3 is built from 15 residues. CDR3 sequence: CASTEGAGGSPEQYF. The CDR3 nucleotides read TGTGCCAGCACCGAGGGGGCGGGAGGATCCCCCGAGCAGTACTTC.

The rearrangement uses TRBV27 and TRBJ2-7; D uncertain. Germline CDR1 and CDR2: MNHEY and SMNVEV (reference sequence). Trimming cost V 3 bases and J 3 bases, with 3 bases left between them. The CDR3 consists of 11 residues. CDR3 coding DNA: TGTGCCAGCAGTTTCGGCTACGAGCAGTACTTC. It is translated as CASSFGYEQYF.

This clone was recorded once. The chain uses TRBV28 and TRBJ1-2, with D hard to call. Trimming shortened V by 5 bases and J by 8 bases, and 21 bases separated the two germline ends. Germline CDR1 and CDR2: MDHEN and SYDVKM. This CDR3 has 15 amino acids. The CDR3: CASSPPASPQKGYTF. In DNA, the CDR3 is TGTGCCAGCAGTCCCCCCGCCTCGCCTCAGAAGGGCTACACCTTC.